This T cell receptor (beta chain) emerged from a study of Graves' ophthalmopathy and Graves' hyperthyroidism. Disease in donors with ophthalmopathy had moderate-to-severe activity, CAS ≥3, NOSPECS ≥4 and under 3 months' duration. The sample holds many counts of this clonotype. From germline, CDR1 is MNHNS and CDR2 SASEGT. With V trimmed by 2 bases and J by 0 bases, 6 bases remained unmatched. The CDR3 length is 17 residues. The authors amplified TCR beta CDR3 regions from RNA transcripts. A first-round RT-PCR used HTBI primers, followed by a second-round multiplex PCR. MiXCR, run by TCRdb on the multiplex PCR reads, gives a single entry per CDR3 protein. This sample yields approximately 330,000 distinct CDR3 sequences, of which roughly 15% are seen a single time; 9% to 15% belongs to the top ten.

The sample taken for sequencing was peripheral blood. J is TRBJ1-5 and V is TRBV6-1; 8 nucleotides align to TRBD1. The sequence was collected from an adult man with Graves' ophthalmopathy. The CDR3 region is CASSETDRGYSNQPQHF. DNA of the CDR3: TGTGCCAGCAGTGAAACAGACAGGGGTTATAGCAATCAGCCCCAGCATTTT.